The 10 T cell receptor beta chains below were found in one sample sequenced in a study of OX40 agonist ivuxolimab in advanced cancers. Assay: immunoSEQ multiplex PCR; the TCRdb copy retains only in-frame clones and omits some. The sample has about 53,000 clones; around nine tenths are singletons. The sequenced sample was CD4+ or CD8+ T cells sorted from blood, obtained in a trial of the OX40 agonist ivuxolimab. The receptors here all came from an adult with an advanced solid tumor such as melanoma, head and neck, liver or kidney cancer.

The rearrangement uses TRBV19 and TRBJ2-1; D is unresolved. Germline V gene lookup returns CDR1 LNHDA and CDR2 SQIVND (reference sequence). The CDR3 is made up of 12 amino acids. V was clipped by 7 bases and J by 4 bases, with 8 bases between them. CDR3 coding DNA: TGTGCCAGTAACAACAGATACAATGAGCAGTTCTTC. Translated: CASNNRYNEQFF. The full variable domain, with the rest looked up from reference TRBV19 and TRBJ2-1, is DGGITQSPKYLFRKEGQNVTLSCEQNLNHDAMYWYRQDPGQGLRLIYYSQIVNDFQKGDIAEGYSVSREKKESFPLTVTSAQKNPTAFYLCASNNRYNEQFFGPGTRLTVL.

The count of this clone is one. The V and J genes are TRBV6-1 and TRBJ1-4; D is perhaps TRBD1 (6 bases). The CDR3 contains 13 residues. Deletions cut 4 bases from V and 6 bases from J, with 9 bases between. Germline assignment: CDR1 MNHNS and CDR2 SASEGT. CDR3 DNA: TGTGCCAGCAGTGTCAACAGGGATGAAAAACTGTTTTTT. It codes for CASSVNRDEKLFF.

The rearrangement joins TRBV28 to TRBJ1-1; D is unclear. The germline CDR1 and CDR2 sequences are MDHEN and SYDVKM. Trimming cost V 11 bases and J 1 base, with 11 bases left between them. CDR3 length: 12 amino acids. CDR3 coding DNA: TGTGCCTGCGGACTGGCGAACACTGAAGCTTTCTTT. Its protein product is CACGLANTEAFF.

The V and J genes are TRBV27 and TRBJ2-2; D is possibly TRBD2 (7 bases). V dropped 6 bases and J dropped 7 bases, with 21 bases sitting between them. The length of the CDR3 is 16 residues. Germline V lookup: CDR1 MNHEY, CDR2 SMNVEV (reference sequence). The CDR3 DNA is TGTGCCAGCAGCTCGGGGAGGGGGGGGGCAAACGGGGAGCTGTTTTTT. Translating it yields CASSSGRGGANGELFF.

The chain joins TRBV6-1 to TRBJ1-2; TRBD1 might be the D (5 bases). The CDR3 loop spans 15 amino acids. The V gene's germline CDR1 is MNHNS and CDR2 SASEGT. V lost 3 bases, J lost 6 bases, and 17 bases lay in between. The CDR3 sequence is CASSDGANFMDGYTF. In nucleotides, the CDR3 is TGTGCCAGCAGTGACGGGGCCAACTTCATGGATGGCTACACCTTC.

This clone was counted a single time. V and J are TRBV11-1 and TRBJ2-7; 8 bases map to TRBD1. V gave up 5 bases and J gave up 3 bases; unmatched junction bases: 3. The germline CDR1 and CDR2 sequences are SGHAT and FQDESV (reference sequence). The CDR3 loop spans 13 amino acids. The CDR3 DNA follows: TGTGCCAGCAGCACGGACAGGGACTACGAGCAGTACTTC. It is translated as CASSTDRDYEQYF.

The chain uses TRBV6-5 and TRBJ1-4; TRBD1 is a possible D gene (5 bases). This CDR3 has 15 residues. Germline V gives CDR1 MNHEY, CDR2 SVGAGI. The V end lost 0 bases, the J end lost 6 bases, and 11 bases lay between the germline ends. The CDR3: CASSYSGREDEKLFF. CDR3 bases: TGTGCCAGCAGTTACTCCGGCAGGGAGGATGAAAAACTGTTTTTT.

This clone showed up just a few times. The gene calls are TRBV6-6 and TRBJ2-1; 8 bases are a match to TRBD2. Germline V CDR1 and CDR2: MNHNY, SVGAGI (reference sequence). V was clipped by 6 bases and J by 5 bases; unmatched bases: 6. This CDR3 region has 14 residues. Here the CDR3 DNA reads TGTGCCAGCAGGGACCCGGGAGGGAACAATGAGCAGTTCTTC. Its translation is CASRDPGGNNEQFF.

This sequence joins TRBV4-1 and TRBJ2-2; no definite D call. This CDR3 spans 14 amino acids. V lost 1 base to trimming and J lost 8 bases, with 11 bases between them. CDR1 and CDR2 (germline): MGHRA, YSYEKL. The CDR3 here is CASSQGVRAGELFF. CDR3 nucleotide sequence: TGCGCCAGCAGCCAAGGGGTTAGGGCAGGGGAGCTGTTTTTT.

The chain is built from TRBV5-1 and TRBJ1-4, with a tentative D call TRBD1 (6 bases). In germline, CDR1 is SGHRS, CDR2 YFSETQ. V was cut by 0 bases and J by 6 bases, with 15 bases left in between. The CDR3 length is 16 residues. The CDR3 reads CASSLGTGSLYEKLFF. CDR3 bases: TGCGCCAGCAGCTTGGGCACAGGGTCCCTCTATGAAAAACTGTTTTTT.